The rows below give T cell receptor beta chains drawn from one sample of a study of blood T cells in healthy people across ages. One entry per CDR3 protein, called by TCRdb with MiXCR from the 5' RACE reads. The sample lists fewer than 700,000 distinct CDR3 sequences, over 40% occurring once. Sequenced: blood. The receptors were sampled from an elderly man in good health. Each CDR3 is given without its conserved first and last residue. The order of the fields is CDR3 length, V gene, J gene, CDR3 protein.

>14|TRBV29-1|TRBJ2-3
SVSSGTGTNTDTQY
>13|TRBV6-2/TRBV6-3|TRBJ2-7
ATRPQGQGSYEQY
>13|TRBV10-1|TRBJ2-3
ASSRDGTNTDTQY
>13|TRBV5-5|TRBJ2-5
ASSRGSGWQETQY
>11|TRBV7-2|TRBJ1-1
ASIWTMNTEAF
>12|TRBV6-1|TRBJ2-5
ASRQRAGEETQY
>13|TRBV9|TRBJ1-6
ASSLDGSLDSPLH
>11|TRBV7-2|TRBJ2-5
ASSTDRGETQY
>10|TRBV20-1|TRBJ1-1
SARDRKVGAF
>14|TRBV20-1|TRBJ2-7
SASPGTSGDSYEQY
>14|TRBV5-1|TRBJ2-3
ASSLGTSGSADMQY
>13|TRBV30|.
AWSSDGTSVETQY
>13|TRBV20-1|TRBJ1-2
SARGTLDTNWGYT
>12|TRBV4-1|TRBJ2-3
ASSQPVPADTQY